This T cell receptor beta chain is drawn from a study of T cells after posttransplantation cyclophosphamide. The V gene end was trimmed by 2 bases and the J gene end by 3 bases; junction bases not matched to a gene: 3. CDR3 length equals 14 residues. Germline lookup yields CDR1 KGHSH and CDR2 LQKENI. Busulfan-fludarabine conditioning, marrow transplant, and cyclophosphamide on days +3 and +4 were administered. Assay: immunoSEQ multiplex PCR; the TCRdb copy retains only in-frame clones and omits some. There are more than 9,000 clones in the sample, none observed a single time. This clone was seen ten or more times.

Material: PBMCs, obtained after allogeneic stem cell transplant with posttransplant cyclophosphamide. The sequence was obtained from a female patient aged 40 to 55 who received an allogeneic stem cell transplant from a related donor, was CMV-positive, and had no GVHD. Some of the T cells may derive from the graft donor. The rearrangement joins TRBV18 to TRBJ2-5; 7 bases line up with TRBD1. The CDR3 coding sequence is TGTGCCAGCTCACCAACCGGGACAGAAGAGACCCAGTACTTC. It is translated as CASSPTGTEETQYF.